Listed below are T cell receptor beta chains from one sample, sequenced in a study of molecular identifiers for immune sequencing clone quantification. From the PCR reads, TCRdb called clonotypes with MiXCR, one entry per CDR3 protein. Altogether around 470,000 distinct CDR3 sequences are present, about a fifth being singletons, with the ten largest covering 0.7% to 1%. Sequenced: naive CD8+ T cells from blood, with Jurkat cell RNA spiked in. The origin of the receptors is a human donor in good health. Some libraries in this study had Jurkat cell RNA spiked in. Each CDR3 is given with its conserved first and last residue. The D gene is left open where the match is weak. Rows may omit the clone size; those that give it use once, few, many or a size class.

TRBV9	TRBD1	-	TRBJ2-5	CASSPEDRAGETQYF	TGTGCCAGCAGCCCCGAGGACAGGGCCGGGGAGACCCAGTACTTC
TRBV27	-	few	TRBJ2-2	CASSLGYGELFF	TGTGCCAGCAGTTTGGGGTACGGGGAGCTGTTTTTT
TRBV19	-	few	TRBJ2-1	CATGWARYNEQFF	TGTGCCACCGGGTGGGCAAGATACAATGAGCAGTTCTTC
TRBV4-1	TRBD1	many	TRBJ2-7	CASSQKRGLYEQYF	TGCGCCAGCAGCCAAAAGAGGGGGCTGTACGAGCAGTACTTC
TRBV19	-	many	TRBJ1-1	CASSPRNTEAFF	TGTGCCAGCAGTCCCAGGAACACTGAAGCTTTCTTT
TRBV30	-	-	TRBJ1-2	CAWSPTGYDGYTF	TGTGCCTGGAGTCCCACGGGGTACGATGGCTACACCTTC
TRBV2	-	few	TRBJ2-3	CASSDQGPTDTQYF	TGTGCCAGCAGTGACCAGGGACCCACAGATACGCAGTATTTT
TRBV4-3	-	few	TRBJ2-7	CASSQEGSSYEQYF	TGCGCCAGCAGCCAAGAAGGCTCTTCCTACGAGCAGTACTTC
TRBV6-2/TRBV6-3	TRBD1	-	TRBJ2-5	CASSDRGQDGTQYF	TGTGCCAGCAGTGATAGGGGGCAGGATGGGACCCAGTACTTC
TRBV18	TRBD2	-	TRBJ2-4	CASSPGLADLLAKNIQCF	TGTGCCAGCTCACCAGGGCTAGCGGACCTACTAGCCAAAAACATTCAGTGCTTC
TRBV11-2	-	-	TRBJ2-1	CASSHRAITYNEQFF	TGTGCCAGCAGCCACCGGGCGATCACCTACAATGAGCAGTTCTTC
TRBV19	-	few	TRBJ2-4	CASSIWAGDVENIQYF	TGTGCCAGTAGTATTTGGGCAGGGGACGTGGAAAACATTCAGTACTTC
TRBV6-5	-	-	TRBJ1-1	CAGSSLGAASTEAFF	TGTGCCGGCAGTTCTCTAGGGGCAGCGAGCACTGAAGCTTTCTTT
TRBV12-3/TRBV12-4	-	few	TRBJ1-5	CASSSQLTGNQPQHF	TGTGCCAGCAGCTCACAGCTGACGGGCAATCAGCCCCAGCATTTT
TRBV5-6	-	few	TRBJ2-7	CASSLGGAPYEQYF	TGTGCCAGCAGCTTGGGCGGGGCCCCCTACGAGCAGTACTTC
TRBV7-9	-	few	TRBJ1-1	CASSPTLTTEAFF	TGTGCCAGCAGCCCCACCCTCACCACTGAAGCTTTCTTT
TRBV7-3	TRBD2	many	TRBJ2-5	CASSPTGRPSLSF	TGTGCCAGCAGCCCCACCGGGAGGCCCTCTTTGTCCTTC
TRBV20-1	-	few	TRBJ1-2	CSLRSRYRDYYGYTF	TGCAGCCTAAGGTCTAGGTACCGAGATTACTATGGCTACACCTTC
TRBV10-2	TRBD2	few	TRBJ2-7	CASSESPSGGYEQYF	TGCGCCAGCAGTGAGTCGCCTAGCGGGGGTTACGAGCAGTACTTC
TRBV5-6	-	many	TRBJ2-1	CASRSTYNEQFF	TGTGCCAGCAGGTCGACCTACAATGAGCAGTTCTTC
TRBV27	-	-	TRBJ1-6	CASSSRTVRESPLHF	TGTGCCAGCAGTTCCCGGACAGTACGAGAATCACCCCTCCACTTT
TRBV11-2	TRBD2	many	TRBJ2-5	CASGQAGVQETQYF	TGTGCCAGCGGCCAAGCGGGGGTCCAAGAGACCCAGTACTTC
TRBV5-6	TRBD2	few	TRBJ2-2	CASRTSGAYTGELFF	TGTGCCAGCAGAACTAGCGGGGCGTACACCGGGGAGCTGTTTTTT
TRBV5-3	-	-	TRBJ1-1	CASSLRLGDTEAFF	TGTGCCAGCAGCCTCCGATTGGGAGACACTGAAGCTTTCTTT
TRBV5-8	TRBD1	few	TRBJ1-2	CASSLRTGSGYTF	TGTGCCAGCAGCCTACGGACAGGCTCTGGCTACACCTTC
TRBV20-1	TRBD2	few	TRBJ2-7	CSAEGLAASYEQYF	TGCAGTGCCGAGGGGCTAGCGGCCTCCTACGAGCAGTACTTC
TRBV28	-	many	TRBJ1-5	CASSPTETNIGPQHF	TGTGCCAGCAGCCCGACTGAAACTAACATCGGCCCCCAGCATTTT
TRBV6-5	-	many	TRBJ2-3	CASSYGAATTDTQYF	TGTGCCAGCAGTTACGGAGCGGCGACCACAGATACGCAGTATTTT
TRBV3-2	-	once	TRBJ2-7	CASSWGGRDRGPEQYF	TGTGCCAGCAGCTGGGGCGGAAGGGACAGGGGGCCCGAGCAGTACTTC
TRBV28	-	many	TRBJ2-7	CASSPQPRGSYEQYF	TGTGCCAGCAGTCCACAGCCGCGGGGCTCCTACGAGCAGTACTTC
TRBV3-1	TRBD2	many	TRBJ2-3	CASSQAAGALTDTQYF	TGTGCCAGCAGCCAAGCAGCGGGAGCCCTCACAGATACGCAGTATTTT
TRBV13	-	many	TRBJ1-1	CASSLGTAGVNTEAFF	TGTGCCAGCAGCTTAGGGACAGCCGGCGTGAACACTGAAGCTTTCTTT
TRBV5-1	-	many	TRBJ2-7	CASSLALGRHHEQYF	TGCGCCAGCAGCTTGGCACTAGGTCGACATCACGAGCAGTACTTC
TRBV5-6	-	-	TRBJ2-2	CASSLERNTGELFF	TGTGCCAGCAGCTTGGAAAGAAACACCGGGGAGCTGTTTTTT
TRBV4-3	TRBD2	once	TRBJ2-3	CASSQGLAGSTDTQCF	TGCGCCAGCAGCCAAGGACTAGCGGGGAGCACAGATACGCAGTGTTTT
TRBV19	-	-	TRBJ2-3	CASSMAGYTDTQYF	TGTGCCAGTAGTATGGCGGGATACACAGATACGCAGTATTTT
TRBV7-9	-	many	TRBJ2-4	CASSLSAGKNIQYF	TGTGCCAGCAGCTTATCTGCCGGAAAAAACATTCAGTACTTC
TRBV30	-	-	TRBJ2-1	CAWSVGGLEGNEQFF	TGTGCCTGGAGTGTTGGGGGCCTAGAGGGCAATGAGCAGTTCTTC
TRBV9	TRBD1	few	TRBJ2-2	CASSAGTGWVELFF	TGTGCCAGCAGCGCGGGGACAGGCTGGGTGGAGCTGTTTTTT
TRBV19	TRBD1	few	TRBJ2-2	CASSMFTTGDTGELFF	TGTGCCAGTAGTATGTTTACGACAGGGGACACCGGGGAGCTGTTTTTT
TRBV7-2	-	many	TRBJ1-1	CASRITDTNTEAFF	TGTGCCAGCAGGATTACGGACACAAACACTGAAGCTTTCTTT
TRBV6-5	-	-	TRBJ1-3	CASLYNSGRPSGNTIYF	TGTGCCAGCCTATATAACTCCGGCAGGCCCTCTGGAAACACCATATATTTT
TRBV4-3	TRBD2	many	TRBJ2-3	CASRQTSGGAADTQYF	TGCGCCAGCAGACAGACTAGCGGGGGGGCCGCAGATACGCAGTATTTT
TRBV27	-	-	TRBJ2-3	CASSTSGGLADTQYF	-
TRBV9	TRBD2	-	TRBJ2-2	CASSPQGREGTGELFF	TGTGCCAGCAGCCCCCAGGGGCGGGAGGGTACCGGGGAGCTGTTTTTT
TRBV11-2	TRBD1	-	TRBJ2-7	CASSPGTDYKQYF	TGTGCCAGCAGCCCGGGGACAGACTACAAGCAGTACTTC